The T cell receptor (beta chain) under discussion was sequenced for a study of OX40 agonist ivuxolimab in advanced cancers. The wider study: Every 2 weeks, ivuxolimab was infused into the patients intravenously at between 0.01 and 10 mg/kg. One patient with hepatocellular carcinoma and two with cutaneous melanoma, three in all, had partial responses.

The V gene end was trimmed by 5 bases and the J gene end by 5 bases; junction bases not matched to a gene: 12. The CDR3 loop spans 16 amino acids. CDR1 and CDR2 (germline): SGHAT, FQNNGV. The table came from immunoSEQ multiplex PCR; TCRdb's copy has only in-frame clones and leaves some out. The top ten clones hold around 0.7% of a sample with just over 80,000 clones, 88% of them seen once. The receptor was isolated from an adult with an advanced solid tumor such as melanoma, head and neck, liver or kidney cancer. V gene TRBV11-2 combines with J gene TRBJ2-3; 8 bases are a match to TRBD2. The sample consisted of CD4+ or CD8+ T cells sorted from blood, taken in a trial of the OX40 agonist ivuxolimab. The CDR3 reads CASSLPGSGSQDTQYF. As DNA, the CDR3 is TGTGCCAGCAGCCTCCCAGGAAGCGGGAGTCAAGATACGCAGTATTTT.